This is a list of T cell receptor beta chains from one sample in a study of OX40 agonist ivuxolimab in advanced cancers. Measured with immunoSEQ multiplex PCR; TCRdb has only the in-frame clones, and not every one. The sample lists 72,000 or so clones, roughly 87% seen once, with approximately 1.3% in the top ten. The sample consisted of CD4+ or CD8+ T cells sorted from blood, taken in a trial of the OX40 agonist ivuxolimab. These TCRs come from an adult with an advanced solid tumor such as melanoma, head and neck, liver or kidney cancer. The CDR3 runs from the conserved cysteine through the conserved F or W. Each record gives: D gene, J gene, V gene, clone size, CDR3 DNA, CDR3 protein. A D gene is named only where the DNA matches it firmly. Clone size is shown for a subset of rows, as once, few, many or a class of expanded clone.

D: NA; J: TRBJ1-1; V: TRBV7-6; size: NA; DNA: TGTGCCAGCACCTCAACCGGTGGGGCCGGCACTGAAGCTTTCTTT; CDR3: CASTSTGGAGTEAFF
D: NA; J: TRBJ2-7; V: TRBV4-2; size: NA; DNA: TGTGCCAGCAGCCAAGAAGGCCACGGCTCCTACGAGCAGTACTTC; CDR3: CASSQEGHGSYEQYF
D: TRBD1; J: TRBJ2-4; V: TRBV11-2; size: NA; DNA: TGTGCCAGCAGCTTCGGACAGGGGGGGACCAAAAACATTCAGTACTTC; CDR3: CASSFGQGGTKNIQYF
D: NA; J: TRBJ1-5; V: TRBV19; size: NA; DNA: TGTGCCAGTAGTATGGCAGGGAGTCAGCCCCAGCATTTT; CDR3: CASSMAGSQPQHF
D: NA; J: TRBJ2-1; V: TRBV6-6; size: NA; DNA: TGTGCCAGCAGAGACCGTGGGGGGCAGGGCAATGAGCAGTTCTTC; CDR3: CASRDRGGQGNEQFF
D: NA; J: TRBJ2-7; V: TRBV28; size: NA; DNA: TGTGCCAGCAGTTTAGGGCAGGGTTTTCACCCCGAGCAGTACTTC; CDR3: CASSLGQGFHPEQYF
D: NA; J: TRBJ2-1; V: TRBV9; size: NA; DNA: TGTGCCAGCAGCGTAGTTTCAGGGGCCGAGCAGTTCTTC; CDR3: CASSVVSGAEQFF
D: NA; J: TRBJ1-1; V: TRBV5-1; size: NA; DNA: TGCGCCAGCAGCTCTGGACGGGTGGGAACTGAAGCTTCCTTT; CDR3: CASSSGRVGTEASF
D: TRBD1; J: TRBJ1-5; V: TRBV7-2; size: once; DNA: TGTGCCAGCAGCTCCCAGGGGGATCAGCCCCAGCATTTT; CDR3: CASSSQGDQPQHF
D: NA; J: TRBJ2-1; V: TRBV20-1; size: NA; DNA: TGCAGTGCTAGAAGGGCCAATGAGCAGTTCTTC; CDR3: CSARRANEQFF
D: NA; J: TRBJ1-2; V: TRBV9; size: once; DNA: TGTGCCAGCAGCCCCGGGGATCTTCAGGGGGGCTACACCTTC; CDR3: CASSPGDLQGGYTF
D: NA; J: TRBJ1-2; V: TRBV5-8; size: NA; DNA: TGTGCCAGCAGCTTCGATGGCTACACCTTC; CDR3: CASSFDGYTF
D: NA; J: TRBJ1-5; V: TRBV10-2; size: NA; DNA: TGCGCCAGCAGCCTCACTAGCGCAGGGAGTAGTAGCAATCAGCCCCAGCATTTT; CDR3: CASSLTSAGSSSNQPQHF
D: NA; J: TRBJ2-3; V: TRBV5-1; size: NA; DNA: TGCGCCAGCAGCGCCGGTTCCGTGAGAGATACGCAGTATTTT; CDR3: CASSAGSVRDTQYF
D: NA; J: TRBJ2-3; V: TRBV30; size: NA; DNA: TGTGCCTGGGACAGCCCGGTATTGAATACGCAGTATTTT; CDR3: CAWDSPVLNTQYF
D: NA; J: TRBJ1-4; V: TRBV6-5; size: NA; DNA: TGTGCCAGCAGTTTTACCTCAGGGGATAAACTGTTTTTT; CDR3: CASSFTSGDKLFF
D: NA; J: TRBJ2-2; V: TRBV2; size: NA; DNA: TGTGCCAGCAGTGGCAGAGGGAGAGGCTCCGGGGAGCTGTTTTTT; CDR3: CASSGRGRGSGELFF
D: NA; J: TRBJ1-2; V: TRBV27; size: NA; DNA: TGTGCCAGCAGTAGGTCCCCGGACAGCAGAGGAGGCTACACCTTC; CDR3: CASSRSPDSRGGYTF
D: NA; J: TRBJ1-6; V: TRBV30; size: NA; DNA: TGTGCCTGGAGTTCCGGACCCTATAATTCACCCCTCCACTTT; CDR3: CAWSSGPYNSPLHF
D: NA; J: TRBJ1-3; V: TRBV6-6; size: NA; DNA: TGTGCCAGCAGTTACGCGGGAGCCGACAATGGAAACACCATATATTTT; CDR3: CASSYAGADNGNTIYF
D: NA; J: TRBJ2-7; V: TRBV6-5; size: NA; DNA: TGTGCCAGCAGTTACTTCGGGACACACTCCTACGAGCAGTACTTC; CDR3: CASSYFGTHSYEQYF
D: NA; J: TRBJ2-1; V: TRBV19; size: NA; DNA: TGTGCCAGTAGTATCCAATTTAGGGGCGGCTCACCGCGTTACAATGAGCAGTTCTTC; CDR3: CASSIQFRGGSPRYNEQFF
D: NA; J: TRBJ2-2; V: TRBV7-3; size: once; DNA: TGTGCCAGCAGCTCCGACCCTTGGGGGGAGCTGTTTTTT; CDR3: CASSSDPWGELFF
D: TRBD1; J: TRBJ2-7; V: TRBV6-5; size: NA; DNA: TGTGCCAGCAGGACACCGGGACAGGGATCCTACGAGCAGTACTTC; CDR3: CASRTPGQGSYEQYF
D: NA; J: TRBJ1-1; V: TRBV5-1; size: NA; DNA: TGCGCCAGCAGGGGAACAGGGTACACTGAAGCTTTCTTT; CDR3: CASRGTGYTEAFF
D: TRBD1; J: TRBJ1-2; V: TRBV6-5; size: few; DNA: TGTGCCAGCAGTTCTCCACAGGGGTTGGAGGGCTATGGCTACACCTTC; CDR3: CASSSPQGLEGYGYTF
D: TRBD2; J: TRBJ2-5; V: TRBV18; size: NA; DNA: TGTGCCAGCTCACCGGGACTAGCGGGAGGTCCGGAGACCCAGTACTTC; CDR3: CASSPGLAGGPETQYF
D: NA; J: TRBJ2-1; V: TRBV29-1; size: NA; DNA: TGCAGCGTTGGTGGGGCCCAGGCCTTTTTCTCCTACAATGAGCAGTTCTTC; CDR3: CSVGGAQAFFSYNEQFF
D: NA; J: TRBJ1-1; V: TRBV5-8; size: NA; DNA: TGTGCCAGCAGCCCCCGAGGGTGGACCATGAACACTGAAGCTTTCTTT; CDR3: CASSPRGWTMNTEAFF
D: NA; J: TRBJ1-4; V: TRBV5-6; size: few; DNA: TGTGCCAGCAGCATATACCTACAGGGTTTTCGGGCGAAAAAACTGTTTTTT; CDR3: CASSIYLQGFRAKKLFF
D: NA; J: TRBJ1-3; V: TRBV6-1; size: NA; DNA: TGTGCCAGCAGGCCCCAGGGTTGGGGAAACACCATATATTTT; CDR3: CASRPQGWGNTIYF
D: NA; J: TRBJ2-7; V: TRBV11-2; size: NA; DNA: TGTGCCAGCAGCTTAGACGAGGGGGGATGGTACGAGCAGTACTTC; CDR3: CASSLDEGGWYEQYF